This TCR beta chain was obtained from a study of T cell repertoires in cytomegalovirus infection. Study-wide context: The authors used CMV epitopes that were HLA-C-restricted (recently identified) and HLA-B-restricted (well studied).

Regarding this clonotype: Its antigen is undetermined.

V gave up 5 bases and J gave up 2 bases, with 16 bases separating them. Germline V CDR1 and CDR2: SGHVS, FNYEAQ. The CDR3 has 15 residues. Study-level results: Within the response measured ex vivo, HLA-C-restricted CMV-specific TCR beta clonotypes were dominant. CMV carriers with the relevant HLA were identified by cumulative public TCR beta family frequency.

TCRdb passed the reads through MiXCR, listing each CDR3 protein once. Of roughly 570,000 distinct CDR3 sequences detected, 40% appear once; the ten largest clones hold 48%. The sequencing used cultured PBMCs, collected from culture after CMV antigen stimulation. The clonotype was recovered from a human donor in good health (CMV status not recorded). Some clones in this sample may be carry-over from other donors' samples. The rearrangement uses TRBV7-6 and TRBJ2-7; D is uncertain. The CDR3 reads CASSRGDTPAYEQYF. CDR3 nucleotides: TGTGCCAGCAGCCGTGGCGACACGCCCGCCTACGAGCAGTACTTC.